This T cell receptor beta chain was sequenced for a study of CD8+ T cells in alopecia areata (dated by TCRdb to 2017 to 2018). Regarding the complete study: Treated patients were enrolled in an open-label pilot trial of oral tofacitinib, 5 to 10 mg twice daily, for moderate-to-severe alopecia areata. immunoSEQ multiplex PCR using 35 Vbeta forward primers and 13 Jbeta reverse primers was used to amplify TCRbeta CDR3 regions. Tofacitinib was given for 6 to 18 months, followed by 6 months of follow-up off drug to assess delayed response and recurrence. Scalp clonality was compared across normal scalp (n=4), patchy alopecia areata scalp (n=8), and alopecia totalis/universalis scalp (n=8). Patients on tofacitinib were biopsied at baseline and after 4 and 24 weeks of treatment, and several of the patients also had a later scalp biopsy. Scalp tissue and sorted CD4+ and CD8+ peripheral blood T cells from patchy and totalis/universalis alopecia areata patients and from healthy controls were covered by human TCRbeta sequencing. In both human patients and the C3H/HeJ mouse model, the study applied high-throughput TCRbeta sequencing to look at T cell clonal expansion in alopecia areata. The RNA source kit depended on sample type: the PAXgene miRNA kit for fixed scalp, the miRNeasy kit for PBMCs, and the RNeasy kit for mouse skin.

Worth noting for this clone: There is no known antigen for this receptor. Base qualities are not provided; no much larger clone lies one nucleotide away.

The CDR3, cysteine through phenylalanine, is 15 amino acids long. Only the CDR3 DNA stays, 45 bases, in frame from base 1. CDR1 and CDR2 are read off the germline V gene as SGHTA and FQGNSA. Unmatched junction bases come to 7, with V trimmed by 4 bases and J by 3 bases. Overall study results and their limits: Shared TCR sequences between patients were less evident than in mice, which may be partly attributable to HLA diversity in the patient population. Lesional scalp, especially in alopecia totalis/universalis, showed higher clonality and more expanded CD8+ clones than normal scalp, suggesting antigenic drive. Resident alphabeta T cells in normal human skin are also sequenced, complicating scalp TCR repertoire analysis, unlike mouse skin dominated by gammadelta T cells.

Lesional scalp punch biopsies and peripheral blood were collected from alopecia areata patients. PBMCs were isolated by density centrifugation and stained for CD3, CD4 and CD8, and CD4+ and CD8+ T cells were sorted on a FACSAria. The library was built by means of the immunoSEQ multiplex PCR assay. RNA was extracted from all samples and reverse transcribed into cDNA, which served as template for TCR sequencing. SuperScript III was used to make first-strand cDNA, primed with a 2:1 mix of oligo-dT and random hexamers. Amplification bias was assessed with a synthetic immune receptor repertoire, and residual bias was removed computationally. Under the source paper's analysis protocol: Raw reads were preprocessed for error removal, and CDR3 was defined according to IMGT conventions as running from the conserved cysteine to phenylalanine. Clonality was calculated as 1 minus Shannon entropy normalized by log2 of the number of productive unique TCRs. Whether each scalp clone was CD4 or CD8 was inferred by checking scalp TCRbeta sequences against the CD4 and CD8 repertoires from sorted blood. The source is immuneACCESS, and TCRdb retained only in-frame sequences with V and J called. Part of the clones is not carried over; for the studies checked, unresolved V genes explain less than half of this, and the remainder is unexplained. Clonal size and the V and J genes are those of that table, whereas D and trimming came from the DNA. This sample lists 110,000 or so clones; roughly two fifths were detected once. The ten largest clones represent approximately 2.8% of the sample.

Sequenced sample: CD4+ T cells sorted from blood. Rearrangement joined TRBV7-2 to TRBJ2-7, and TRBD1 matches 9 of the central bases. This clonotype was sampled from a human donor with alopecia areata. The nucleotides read TGTGCCAGCAGCTCGAGCATGACAGGGGGCTACGAGCAGTACTTC. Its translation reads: CASSSSMTGGYEQYF.